This paragraph covers one T cell receptor beta chain sequence. The antigen it recognizes is unknown. Base qualities are not at hand, and no much larger clone is one base apart. The data were obtained in a study of beta chain features in type 1 diabetes (dated by TCRdb to 2017 to 2018). As for the study more broadly: Mean age, gender distribution, total cell number and subset yield did not differ between patients and healthy donors. A total of 85 million to 140 million sorted cells were examined across all samples, and the number of cells per subset was strongly correlated with RNA yield. The study compared the TCRB repertoires of sorted circulating CD4+ T cell subsets in recently diagnosed type 1 diabetes patients with those in matched healthy donors. Regulatory and stem cell-like memory subsets were obtained from only 8 patients and roughly 8 healthy donors, while naive and central memory subsets were obtained from all 30 or so donors.

The High Capacity cDNA Reverse Transcription Kit was used to reverse transcribe all of the isolated RNA, meaning that expressed TCRB transcripts were what got sequenced. Deep immunoSEQ sequencing was performed on naive, central memory and regulatory T cell samples, with an average of about 3.57 million total reads per sample. After sorted cells were lysed in RLT buffer, RNA was extracted with DNase-treated RNeasy Micro or Mini kits, with the choice depending on cell number. Each cell subset was processed separately to prevent cross-contamination, with patient and healthy donor samples processed together. Using the immunoSEQ multiplex PCR, TCRB sequences were amplified from cDNA into 87-bp fragments spanning the CDR3 region. Amplicons were sequenced on the Illumina HiSeq platform. Per the original workflow: PCR bias was corrected computationally using synthetic template baselines, and reads within Hamming distance 2 were collapsed, with unmergeable singletons discarded. Reads were aligned to IMGT to assign V, D and J genes, CDR3 length, and insertions or deletions at six rearrangement sites. Within each subset, clonotype counts were normalized to sorted cell number, after which true diversity and Gini coefficients were computed with the tcR R package. The overlap coefficient, calculated on TCRB nucleotide sequences, was used to quantify repertoire sharing. Out-of-frame TCRB sequences from naive cells were analyzed to stand in for the pre-selection repertoire. Sourced from immuneACCESS, this table was stored by TCRdb with only in-frame sequences that have V and J called. A share of the clones is absent; for the studies checked, an unresolved V gene accounts for under half, and the remainder has no known explanation. V and J calls plus clone size are reproduced from that table; the DNA served to infer D and trimming. The sample table records 200,000 to 300,000 clones; under 70% of these occur just once. Together, the top ten hold 0.053% of the sample.

V lost 4 bases and J lost 3 bases, and the count of bases not matched to a germline gene is 8. The germline V gene gives CDR1 as SGHRS and CDR2 as YFSETQ. Including the terminal cysteine and phenylalanine, the CDR3 comprises 16 residues. The entry retains the CDR3 DNA only, 48 bases that are in frame from base 1. From each donor, a single peripheral blood sample of approximately 120 mL on average was drawn into heparinised tubes. A BD FACSAria II was used to sort naive, central memory, regulatory and stem cell-like memory CD4+ T cells with a panel that included CD45RO, CCR7, CD25, CD127, CD95 and CD27. A purity above 98% was achieved for all sorted populations. PBMCs were isolated right away by Lymphoprep density gradient centrifugation and were stained directly, without culture. To minimize batch effects, samples were stained and sorted in pairs, one healthy donor with one patient per experiment.

What the authors observed across the whole study: PCR may preferentially amplify shorter templates, but because patient and control samples were amplified and corrected together, any resulting skew would affect both groups equally. Because the HLA sub-analyses included only small numbers of individuals, any influence of HLA type on TCRB rearrangement was left unresolved. At VDJ recombination sites, patients with type 1 diabetes made fewer insertions and deleted more nucleotides, a pattern implying thymic rearrangement abnormalities. Because cDNA was sequenced instead of genomic DNA, highly expressing activated cells could be over-represented, though the groups showed no difference in activation or CD3 levels. Naive, central memory and regulatory TCRB repertoires appeared more similar among patients than among healthy donors. Type 1 diabetes patients showed a moderate but significant shortening of TCRB CDR3 length in all four CD4+ subsets.

The sequence was collected from a man aged 25 to 45 in good health. The sequence is built from TRBV5-1 and TRBJ2-3, with TRBD1 matching 10 junction bases. Sequencing used naive CD4+ T cells from blood. Read against the paper, the sample's cell subset or site label means: true naive CD4+ T cells. The DNA reads as follows: TGCGCCAGCAGCCTCGAGGGACAGGGGACAACAGATACGCAGTATTTT. Protein translation: CASSLEGQGTTDTQYF.